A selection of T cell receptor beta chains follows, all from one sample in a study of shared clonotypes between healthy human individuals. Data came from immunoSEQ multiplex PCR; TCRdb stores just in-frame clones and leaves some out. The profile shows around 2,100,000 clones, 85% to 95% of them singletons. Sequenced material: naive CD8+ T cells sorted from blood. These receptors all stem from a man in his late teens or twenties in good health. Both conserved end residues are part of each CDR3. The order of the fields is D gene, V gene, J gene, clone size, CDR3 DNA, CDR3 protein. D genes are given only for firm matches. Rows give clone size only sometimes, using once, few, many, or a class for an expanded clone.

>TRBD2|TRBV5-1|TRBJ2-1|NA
TGCGCCAGCAGAACAACTAGCGGGGCTTCCTACAATGAGCAGTTCTTC
CASRTTSGASYNEQFF
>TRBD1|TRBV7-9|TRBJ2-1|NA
TGTGCCAGCAGCTTGATAGGACAGGGAAACAATGAGCAGTTCTTC
CASSLIGQGNNEQFF
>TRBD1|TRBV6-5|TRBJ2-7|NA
TGTGCCAGCACCCCCTGGACAGGGGGCGACGAGCAGTACTTC
CASTPWTGGDEQYF
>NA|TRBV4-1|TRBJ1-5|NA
TGCACCAGCAGCCAGACTATGGCAGACCGACGGCCTAATCAGCCCCAGCATTTT
CTSSQTMADRRPNQPQHF
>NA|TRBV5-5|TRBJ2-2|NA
TGTGCCAGCAGCTTGTATGCGAGAGCGGTCACCGGGGAGCTGTTTTTT
CASSLYARAVTGELFF
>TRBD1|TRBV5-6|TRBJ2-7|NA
TGTGCCAGCAGCTCTCCGATTACTTTAGAGGGACAGGGATCCTACGAGCAGTACTTC
CASSSPITLEGQGSYEQYF
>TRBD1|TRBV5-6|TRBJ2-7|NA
TGTGCCAGCAGCTCTGCCCCGGGACAGGAACTACTAGGTTCCTACGAGCAGTACTTC
CASSSAPGQELLGSYEQYF
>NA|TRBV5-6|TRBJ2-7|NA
TGTGCCAGCAGCTTGGGTAGCGGCTACGAGCAGTACTTC
CASSLGSGYEQYF
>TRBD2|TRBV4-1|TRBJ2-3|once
TGCGCCAGCAGCCAAACGGCGGGGGGGACGGATACGCAGTATTTT
CASSQTAGGTDTQYF
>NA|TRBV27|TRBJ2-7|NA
TGTGCCAGCAGTTTAACTCCAACCTACGAGCAGTACTTC
CASSLTPTYEQYF
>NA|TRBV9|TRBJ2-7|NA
TGTGCCAGCAGCTCTGGGTCTGGAAGCTCCTACGAGCAGTACTTC
CASSSGSGSSYEQYF
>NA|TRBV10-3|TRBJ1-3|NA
TGTGCCATCAGTGATGGAAGCGAGGGCTCTGGAAACACCATATATTTT
CAISDGSEGSGNTIYF
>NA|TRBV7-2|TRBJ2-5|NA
TGTGCCAGCAGCTTAGGGTTTGGCGAGACCCAGTACTTC
CASSLGFGETQYF
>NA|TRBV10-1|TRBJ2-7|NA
TGCGCCAGCAGTGACTTCCTAGGCCCGCACTACGAGCAGTACTTC
CASSDFLGPHYEQYF
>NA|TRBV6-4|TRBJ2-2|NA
TGTGCCAGCAGTGAGGGTCGAGGTACCGGGGAGCTGTTTTTT
CASSEGRGTGELFF
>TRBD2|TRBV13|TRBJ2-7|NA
TGTGCCAGCAGCTTCGGACTAGCGGGTCTAAACTACGAGCAGTACTTC
CASSFGLAGLNYEQYF
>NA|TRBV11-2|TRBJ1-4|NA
TGTGCCAGCAGCACTTTTTGGGCAACTAATGAAAAACTGTTTTTT
CASSTFWATNEKLFF
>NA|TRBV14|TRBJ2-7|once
TGTGCCAGCAGCCAAGATATCAGCAGGGCTGTCGAGCAGTACTTC
CASSQDISRAVEQYF
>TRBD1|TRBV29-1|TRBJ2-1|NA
TGCAGCGTTGACGTGGGGGACAGCCTGAACAATGAGCAGTTCTTC
CSVDVGDSLNNEQFF
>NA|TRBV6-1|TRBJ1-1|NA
TGTGCCAGCACCATCATCTCTGCAGACACTGAAGCTTTCTTT
CASTIISADTEAFF
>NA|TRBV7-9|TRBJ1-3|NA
TGTGCCAGCAGCTTGCGAGACCGGGACTTAAGTGACACCATATATTTT
CASSLRDRDLSDTIYF
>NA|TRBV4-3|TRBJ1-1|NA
TGCGCCAGCAGCCAAGATGCGGAGGGGGAAGCTTTCTTT
CASSQDAEGEAFF
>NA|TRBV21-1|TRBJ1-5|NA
TGTGCCAGCAAGCAATGTATAGGCAATCAGCCCCAGCATTTT
CASKQCIGNQPQHF
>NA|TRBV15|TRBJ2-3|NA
TGTGCCACCAGCCCGCTGGCCGGCACAGATACGCAGTATTTT
CATSPLAGTDTQYF
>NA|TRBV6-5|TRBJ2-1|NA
TGTGCCAGCAGTTGGACCAACCCGAATAATGAGCAGTTCTTC
CASSWTNPNNEQFF
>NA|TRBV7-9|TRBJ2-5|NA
TGTGCCAGCACCCTCGTCGGGTCCCTCCAAGAGACCCAGTACTTC
CASTLVGSLQETQYF
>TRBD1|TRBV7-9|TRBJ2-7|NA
TGTGCCAGCAGCTTTGGGACAGGGCCCTCCTACGAGCAGTACTTC
CASSFGTGPSYEQYF
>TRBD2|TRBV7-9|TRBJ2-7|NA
TGTGCCAGCAGCCTAGCGGGAGTCGACGAGCAGTACTTC
CASSLAGVDEQYF
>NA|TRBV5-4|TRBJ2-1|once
TGTGCCAGCAGCTTACCTTGGGAGCCCGGTGAGCAGTTCTTC
CASSLPWEPGEQFF
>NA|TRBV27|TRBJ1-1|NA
TGTGCCAGCAGTTTTACTCTTGGGCCTGAAGCTTTCTTT
CASSFTLGPEAFF
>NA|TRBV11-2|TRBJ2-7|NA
TGTGCCAGCAGCCTATCAGATCCCTACGAGCAGTACTTC
CASSLSDPYEQYF
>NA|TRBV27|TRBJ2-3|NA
TGTGCCAGCAGTTTATTGAGTCCGGGCAGCACAGATACGCAGTATTTT
CASSLLSPGSTDTQYF
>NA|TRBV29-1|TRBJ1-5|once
TGCAGCGCGGAGGCAGGGTCCGGTCAGCCCCAGCATTTT
CSAEAGSGQPQHF
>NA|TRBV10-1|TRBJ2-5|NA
TGCGCCAGCAGTGAGGGAGTAGTGGGGGGCCAGGAGGAGACCCAGTACTTC
CASSEGVVGGQEETQYF
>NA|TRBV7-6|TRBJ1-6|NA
TGTGCCAGCAGCTCCGGCTTGGAAACTAATTCACCCCTCCACTTT
CASSSGLETNSPLHF
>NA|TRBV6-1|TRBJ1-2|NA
TGTGCCAGCAGTGAGCCGTTCGGCATTTATGGCTACACCTTC
CASSEPFGIYGYTF
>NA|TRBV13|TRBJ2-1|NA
TGTGCCAGCAGCGCCGGACCCTTCGGGTCCTACAATGAGCAGTTCTTC
CASSAGPFGSYNEQFF
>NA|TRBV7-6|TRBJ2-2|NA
TGTGCCAGCAGCTTAGCGGGGGGCACAGGTTCCGGGGAGCTGTTTTTT
CASSLAGGTGSGELFF
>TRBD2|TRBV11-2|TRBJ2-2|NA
TGTGCCAGCAGCGGAGCCGGGACTAGCGGGACGTACACCGGGGAGCTGTTTTTT
CASSGAGTSGTYTGELFF
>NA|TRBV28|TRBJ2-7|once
TGTGCCAGCAGACACAGGGTCTCATACGAGCAGTACTTC
CASRHRVSYEQYF
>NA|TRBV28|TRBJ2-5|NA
TGTGCCAGCAGTTTACGCAGGGTTGAGACCCAGTACTTC
CASSLRRVETQYF
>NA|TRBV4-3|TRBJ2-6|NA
TGCGCCAGCAGCCAAGAATCGATAGGAGGGTACATCGCTGGGGCCAACGTCCTGACTTTC
CASSQESIGGYIAGANVLTF
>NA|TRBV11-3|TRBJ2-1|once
TGTGCCAGCAGCTTAGAAAGCTCTAGCTCCTACAATGAGCAGTTCTTC
CASSLESSSSYNEQFF
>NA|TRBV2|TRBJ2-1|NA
TGTGCCAGCAGTGGTGGTCGCGGAAGCTCCTACAATGAGCAGTTCTTC
CASSGGRGSSYNEQFF
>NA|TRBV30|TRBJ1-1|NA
TGTGCCTCTCCCGGGGGGGTAACTGAAGCTTTCTTT
CASPGGVTEAFF
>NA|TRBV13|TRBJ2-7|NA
TGTGCCAGCAGCTTGGCCTCCTCCTACGAGCAGTACTTC
CASSLASSYEQYF
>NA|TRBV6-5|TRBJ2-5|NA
TGTGCCAGCAGTTACTCGGCGGGACAGTTTTTGGAGACCCAGTACTTC
CASSYSAGQFLETQYF
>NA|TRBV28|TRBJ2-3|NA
TGTGCCAGCGGATATAGTGAAACAGATACGCAGTATTTT
CASGYSETDTQYF
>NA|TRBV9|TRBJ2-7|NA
TGTGCCAGCAGCGTGGGGTCTAACTCCTACGAGCAGTACTTC
CASSVGSNSYEQYF
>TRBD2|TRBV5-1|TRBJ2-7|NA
TGCGCCAGCAGCCAAGGACTAGCGGGGGCTCCGATCTACGAGCAGTACTTC
CASSQGLAGAPIYEQYF